This T cell receptor (beta chain) is drawn from a study of T cell changes during pregnancy in multiple sclerosis. This CDR3 has 15 residues. Germline V gene data show CDR1 as SGHDT and CDR2 as YYEEEE. J lost 8 bases, V lost 4 bases, and 7 bases had no gene match. The repertoire was sequenced with immunoSEQ multiplex PCR; TCRdb's copy has only in-frame clones and lacks some. This table has about 89,000 clones, just over 90% appearing once. The sequence was collected from a female donor in good health, enrolled as a control in a pregnancy study. This sequence joins TRBV5-6 and TRBJ2-1, with 12 positions matching TRBD2. The sample in question was peripheral blood, obtained after pregnancy. CDR3 region: CASSRTSGGLDEQFF. The CDR3 DNA reads TGTGCCAGCAGCCGAACTAGCGGGGGGTTGGATGAGCAGTTCTTC.